One T cell receptor beta chain is described in this entry. In the study's own analysis: How many nucleated cells were present was estimated from reference gene primer amplification. The method was immunoSEQ multiplex PCR; TCRdb's version includes in-frame clones alone and lacks a portion of them. The DNA gave D and trimming, while V, J and clone size come from that table. The profile shows about 120,000 clones, under 90% of them singletons. This entry is derived from a study of blood T cell repertoires in COVID-19. There are 16 residues in the CDR3. CDR1 is SGHRS, CDR2 YFSETQ, per germline. Trimming pared 3 bases from V and 4 bases from J, leaving 14 bases between.

Material for sequencing was peripheral blood. The chain joins TRBV5-1 to TRBJ2-6; D is unclear. This receptor was taken from an older woman with acute or convalescent COVID-19. The CDR3 region has the DNA TGCGCCAGCAGCTCGCCGGTCGGTGCCGGGGCCAACGTCCTGACTTTC. Translating gives CASSSPVGAGANVLTF.